This T cell receptor (beta chain) was recovered during a study of cytomegalovirus exposure and HLA in healthy donors. Overall study results and limits: A few of the chains that were CMV-associated were confirmed in vitro to be specific for CMV antigens. The authors enumerated over 150 TCR beta chains as linked to cytomegalovirus.

In regard to this clone: The antigen remains unidentified.

CDR3 size: 13 residues. J was trimmed by 8 bases and V by 0 bases; bases with no gene match: 4. The germline V gene has CDR1 SGHNT and CDR2 YYREEE (reference sequence). The method was immunoSEQ multiplex PCR; TCRdb's version includes in-frame clones alone and lacks a portion of them. The profile shows over 110,000 clones, roughly 86% of them singletons. The donors were in the roughly 130-subject validation cohort; that cohort was separate from the approximately 700-subject first cohort. This TCR came from a woman aged 30 to 39 in good health and CMV-seronegative. Sequenced material: PBMCs. V usage is TRBV5-4 and J usage is TRBJ1-2, with TRBD1 matching 7 bases. In DNA, the CDR3 is TGTGCCAGCAGCTTGGACAGGGGCAGCGGCTACACCTTC. It codes for CASSLDRGSGYTF.